This T cell receptor (beta chain) is drawn from a study of shared clonotypes between healthy human individuals. Generated by immunoSEQ multiplex PCR, the TCRdb table keeps only in-frame clones and is missing some. The profile shows about 990,000 clones, around 82% of them singletons. The germline V gene has CDR1 SGHTA and CDR2 FQGTGA. The V end was cut by 5 bases, the J end by 0 bases, with 16 bases between. CDR3 length: 17 amino acids. The clonotype was recovered from a man aged 18 to 29 in good health. Some clones in this sample may be carry-over from other donors' samples. The sequenced material came from memory CD4+ T cells from PBMCs. Subset given: CD45RA-negative fraction. The V gene is TRBV7-3, the J gene TRBJ2-2; D not certain. CDR3 in amino acids: CASSPDGVAANTGELFF. The CDR3 nucleotides are TGTGCCAGCAGCCCCGATGGGGTAGCCGCGAACACCGGGGAGCTGTTTTTT.